What follows are 5 T cell receptor beta chains derived from one specimen sequenced in a study of T cells in Graves' hyperthyroidism and ophthalmopathy (dated by TCRdb to the late 2010s). The library was obtained by multiplex PCR. Instrument used: Illumina HiSeq 2000. The TCR beta CDR3 regions were amplified from the RNA transcripts. The first round of RT-PCR for the TCR CDR3 was performed with the HTBI primer set and the Qiagen OneStep RT-PCR kit. The public reads were quality trimmed at Q25 with fastp and then assembled into clones with MiXCR by TCRdb, keeping productive beta chains. Identical CDR3 proteins give one entry, which carries the most common genes and DNA. The sample data list approximately 600,000 distinct CDR3 sequences, and roughly 20% of these were observed just once. Together, the top ten hold 34% of the sample. The material sequenced was blood. The receptors were gathered from a man aged 25 to 40 with Graves' ophthalmopathy.

The rearrangement joins TRBV3-1 to TRBJ1-1; TRBD1 might be the D (5 bases). This CDR3 is built from 17 residues. Trimming pared 2 bases from V and 2 bases from J, leaving 18 bases between. Per germline, CDR1 LGHDT and CDR2 YNNKEL (reference sequence). The CDR3 DNA reads TGTGCCAGCAGCCAACAGGGAAGGAAAAGAAGAAACACTGAAGCTTTCTTT. Its protein is CASSQQGRKRRNTEAFF.

This CDR3 reads CASSPQRQGPRSYLDEQFF. The CDR3 DNA sequence: TGTGCCAGCTCACCGCAGAGACAGGGCCCTCGCTCGTACCTTGATGAGCAGTTCTTC. The chain couples TRBV18 to TRBJ2-1; the match to TRBD1 covers 7 bases. CDR3 length equals 19 residues. J gave up 8 bases and V 3 bases, and 22 bases lay outside the gene matches. The germline gives CDR1 KGHSH, CDR2 LQKENI. Filled out from reference TRBV18 and TRBJ2-1, the complete variable domain reads NAGVMQNPRHLVRRRGQEARLRCSPMKGHSHVYWYRQLPEEGLKFMVYLQKENIIDESGMPKERFSAEFPKEGPSILRIQQVVRGDSAAYFCASSPQRQGPRSYLDEQFFGPGTRLTVL.

This clonotype was seen more than once but under ten times. The chain is built from TRBV12-3 or TRBV12-4 and TRBJ2-7; 15 bases are shared with TRBD2. CDR3 size: 16 residues. The junction had 9 bases not matched to a gene; V was cut back by 5 bases and J by 7 bases. CDR3 nucleotides: TGTGCCAGCAGTCCGGGGACTAGCGGGAGGCCCCGGGAGCAGTACTTC. Protein: CASSPGTSGRPREQYF.

This clonotype showed up many times. Mismatch with germline at one junction end may stem from a read error. The V and J genes are TRBV12-3 or TRBV12-4 and TRBJ2-7; D is undetermined. This CDR3 region has 15 residues. Written as DNA, the CDR3 is TGTGCCAGCAGTCCCGAAGGTGCAACCTCCCACGAGCAGTACTTC. It yields the protein CASSPEGATSHEQYF.

This clonotype was detected only a few times. This chain's CDR3 is CASSLSGLAVYNEQFF. The CDR3 DNA is TGTGCCAGCAGCTTATCGGGACTAGCAGTTTACAATGAGCAGTTCTTC. The genes are TRBV7-8 and TRBJ2-1, with 9 bases lining up with TRBD2. CDR1 is SGHVS and CDR2 is FQNEAQ in the germline V gene. V gave up 2 bases and J gave up 4 bases; unmatched junction bases: 6. CDR3 length: 16 residues.